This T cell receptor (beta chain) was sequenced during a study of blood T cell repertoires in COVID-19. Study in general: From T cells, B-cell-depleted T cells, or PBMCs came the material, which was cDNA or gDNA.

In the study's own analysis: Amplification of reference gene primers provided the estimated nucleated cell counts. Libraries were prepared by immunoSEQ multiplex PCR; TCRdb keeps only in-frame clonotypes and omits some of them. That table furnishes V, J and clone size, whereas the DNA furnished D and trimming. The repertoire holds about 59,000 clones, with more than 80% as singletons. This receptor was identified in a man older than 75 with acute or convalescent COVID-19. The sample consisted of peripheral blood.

The CDR3 DNA is TGTGCCAGCTCACCGGGACAAGGGGTCTACGAGCAGTACTTC. Residues: CASSPGQGVYEQYF. V is TRBV18 and J is TRBJ2-7, with D maybe TRBD1 (6 bases). This CDR3 is built from 14 residues. V dropped 3 bases and J dropped 3 bases, with 12 bases sitting between them. Germline CDR1 reads KGHSH; CDR2 reads LQKENI.